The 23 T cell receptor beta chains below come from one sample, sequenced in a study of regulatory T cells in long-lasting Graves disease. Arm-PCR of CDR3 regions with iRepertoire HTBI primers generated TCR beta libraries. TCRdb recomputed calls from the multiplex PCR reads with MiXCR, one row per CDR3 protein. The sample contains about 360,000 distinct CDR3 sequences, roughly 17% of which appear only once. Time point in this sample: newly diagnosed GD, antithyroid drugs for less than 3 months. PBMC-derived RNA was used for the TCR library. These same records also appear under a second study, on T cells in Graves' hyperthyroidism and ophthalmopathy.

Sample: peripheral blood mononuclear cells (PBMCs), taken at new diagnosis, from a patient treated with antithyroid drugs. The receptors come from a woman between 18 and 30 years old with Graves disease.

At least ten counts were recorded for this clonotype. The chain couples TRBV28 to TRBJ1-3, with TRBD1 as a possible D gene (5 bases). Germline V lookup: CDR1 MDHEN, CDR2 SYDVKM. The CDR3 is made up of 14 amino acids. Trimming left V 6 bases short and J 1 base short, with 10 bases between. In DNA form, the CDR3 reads TGTGCCAGCAGGCCTTGGGGGTCTGGAAACACCATATATTTT. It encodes CASRPWGSGNTIYF.

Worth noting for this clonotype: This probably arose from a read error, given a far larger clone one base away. The CDR3, as DNA: TGTGCCAGCAACTGGTGCCGGGACAGGGACACCCTTAGCGGGAGGTCCGAGCAGTACTTC. Its translation: CASNWCRDRDTLSGRSEQYF. The V and J genes are TRBV7-2 and TRBJ2-7; D possibly corresponds to TRBD2 (10 bases). V lost 7 bases and J lost 6, with 37 bases in between. The CDR3 totals 20 residues. Germline loops: CDR1 SGHTA, CDR2 FQGNSA.

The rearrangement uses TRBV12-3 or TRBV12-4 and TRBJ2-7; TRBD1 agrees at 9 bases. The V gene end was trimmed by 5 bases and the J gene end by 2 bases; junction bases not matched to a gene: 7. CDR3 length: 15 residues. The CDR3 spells CASSLWTGATYEQYF. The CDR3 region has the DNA TGTGCCAGCAGTCTCTGGACAGGGGCTACCTACGAGCAGTACTTC.

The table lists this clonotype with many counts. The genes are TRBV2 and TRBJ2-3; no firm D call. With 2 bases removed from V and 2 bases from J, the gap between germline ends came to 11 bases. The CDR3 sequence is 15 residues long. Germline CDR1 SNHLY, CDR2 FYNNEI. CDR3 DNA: TGTGCCAGCAGTGAATTTTACAGCTTCACAGATACGCAGTATTTT. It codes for CASSEFYSFTDTQYF.

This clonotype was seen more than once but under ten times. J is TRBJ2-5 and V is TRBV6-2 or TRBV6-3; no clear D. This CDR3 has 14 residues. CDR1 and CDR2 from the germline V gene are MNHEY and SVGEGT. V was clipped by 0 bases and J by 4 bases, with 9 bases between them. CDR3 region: CASSYSILLETQYF. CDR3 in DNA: TGTGCCAGCAGTTACTCAATACTGTTAGAGACCCAGTACTTC.

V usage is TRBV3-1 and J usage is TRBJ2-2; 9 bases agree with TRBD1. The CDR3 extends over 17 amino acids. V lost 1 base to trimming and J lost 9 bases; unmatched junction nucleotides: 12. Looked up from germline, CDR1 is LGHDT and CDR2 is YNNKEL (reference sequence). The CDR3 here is CASSQGTPGQGAWELFF. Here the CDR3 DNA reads TGTGCCAGCAGCCAAGGGACCCCGGGACAGGGTGCCTGGGAGCTGTTTTTT.

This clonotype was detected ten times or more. The CDR3 protein is CASGKTSGGSSADTQYF. The CDR3 region has the DNA TGTGCCAGCGGTAAGACTAGCGGGGGTTCGTCCGCAGATACGCAGTATTTT. The gene calls are TRBV3-1 and TRBJ2-3; TRBD2 matches 12 bases. The CDR3 sequence is 17 residues long. CDR1 is LGHDT and CDR2 is YNNKEL in the germline V gene (reference sequence). V lost 8 bases to trimming and J lost 4 bases; unmatched junction nucleotides: 13.

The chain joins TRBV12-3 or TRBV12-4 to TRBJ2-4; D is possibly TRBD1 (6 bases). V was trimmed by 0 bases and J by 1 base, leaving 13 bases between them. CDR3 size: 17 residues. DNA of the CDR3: TGTGCCAGCAGTTTAGCGTGGCAGGGGTCCGCCAAAAACATTCAGTACTTC. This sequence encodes CASSLAWQGSAKNIQYF.

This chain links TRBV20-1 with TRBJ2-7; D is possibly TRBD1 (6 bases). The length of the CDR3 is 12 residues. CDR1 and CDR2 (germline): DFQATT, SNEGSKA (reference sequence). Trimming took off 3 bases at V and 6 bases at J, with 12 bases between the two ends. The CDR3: CSASSTGLEQYF. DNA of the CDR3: TGCAGTGCTAGCTCGACAGGTCTCGAGCAGTACTTC.

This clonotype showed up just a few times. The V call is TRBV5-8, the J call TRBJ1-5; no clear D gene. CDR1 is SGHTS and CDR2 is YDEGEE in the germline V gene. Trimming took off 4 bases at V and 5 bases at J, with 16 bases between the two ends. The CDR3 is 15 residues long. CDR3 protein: CASSPGLLSDQPQHF. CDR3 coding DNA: TGTGCCAGCAGCCCCGGACTACTTTCGGATCAGCCCCAGCATTTT.

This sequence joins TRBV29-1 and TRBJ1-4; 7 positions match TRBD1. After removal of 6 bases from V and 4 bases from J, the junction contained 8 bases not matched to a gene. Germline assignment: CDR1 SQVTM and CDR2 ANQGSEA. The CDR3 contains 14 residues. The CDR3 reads CSVQGTALNEKLFF. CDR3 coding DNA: TGCAGCGTCCAAGGGACAGCCCTTAATGAAAAACTGTTTTTT.

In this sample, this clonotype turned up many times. The CDR3 DNA sequence: TGTGCCAGCAAATGGACAGGGGGGGTAGAGCAGTACTTC. It is translated as CASKWTGGVEQYF. The chain employs TRBV27 and TRBJ2-7, with TRBD1 matching over 10 bases. Germline CDR1 and CDR2: MNHEY and SMNVEV (reference sequence). The CDR3 extends over 13 amino acids. V dropped 7 bases and J dropped 7; count of bases not matched to a gene: 7.

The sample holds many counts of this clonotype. CDR3 nucleotides: TGTGCCAGCTCAATCGGCGGTGGGGGAAATGAGCAGTTCTTC. This gives the protein CASSIGGGGNEQFF. V usage is TRBV18 and J usage is TRBJ2-1; D may be TRBD1 or TRBD2 (5 bases each). Trimming left V 5 bases short and J 7 bases short, with 15 bases between. Per germline, CDR1 KGHSH and CDR2 LQKENI. The CDR3 contains 14 residues.

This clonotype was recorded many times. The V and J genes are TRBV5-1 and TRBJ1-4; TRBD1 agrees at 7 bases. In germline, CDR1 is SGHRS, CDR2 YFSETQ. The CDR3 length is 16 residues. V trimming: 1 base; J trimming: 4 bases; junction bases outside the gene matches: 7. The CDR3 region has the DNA TGCGCCAGCAGCTTGCCCAGGGACAGCCTTAATGAAAAACTGTTTTTT. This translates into CASSLPRDSLNEKLFF. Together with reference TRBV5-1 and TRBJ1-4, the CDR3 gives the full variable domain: KAGVTQTPRYLIKTRGQQVTLSCSPISGHRSVSWYQQTPGQGLQFLFEYFSETQRNKGNFPGRFSGRQFSNSRSEMNVSTLELGDSALYLCASSLPRDSLNEKLFFGSGTQLSVL.

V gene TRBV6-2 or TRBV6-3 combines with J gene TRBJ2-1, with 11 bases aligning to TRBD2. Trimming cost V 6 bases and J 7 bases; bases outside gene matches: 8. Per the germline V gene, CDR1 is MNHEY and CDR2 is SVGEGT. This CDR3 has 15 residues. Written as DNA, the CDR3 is TGTGCCAGCAGGGATCCTAGCGGGGGGATAAATGAGCAGTTCTTC. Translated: CASRDPSGGINEQFF.

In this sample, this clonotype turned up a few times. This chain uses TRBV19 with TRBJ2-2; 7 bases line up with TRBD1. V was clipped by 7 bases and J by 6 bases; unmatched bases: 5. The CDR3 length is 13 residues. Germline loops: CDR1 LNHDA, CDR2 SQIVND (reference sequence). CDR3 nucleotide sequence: TGTGCCAGTATCACACAGGGGCCCGGGGAGCTGTTTTTT. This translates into CASITQGPGELFF.

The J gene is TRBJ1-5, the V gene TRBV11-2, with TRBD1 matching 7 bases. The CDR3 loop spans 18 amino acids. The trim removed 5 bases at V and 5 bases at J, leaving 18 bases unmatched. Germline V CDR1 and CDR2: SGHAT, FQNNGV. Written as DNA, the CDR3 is TGTGCCAGCAGCCCCGACCCCCTCCAGACAGGGTCCGATCAGCCCCAGCATTTT. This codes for CASSPDPLQTGSDQPQHF.

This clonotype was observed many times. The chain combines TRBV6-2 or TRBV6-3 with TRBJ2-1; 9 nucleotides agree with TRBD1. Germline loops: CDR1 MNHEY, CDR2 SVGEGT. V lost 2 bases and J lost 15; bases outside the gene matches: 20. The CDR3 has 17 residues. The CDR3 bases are TGTGCCAGCAGTTACATGGGATTACCGGGACAGGGCTTTGTGCGGTTCTTC. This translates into CASSYMGLPGQGFVRFF.

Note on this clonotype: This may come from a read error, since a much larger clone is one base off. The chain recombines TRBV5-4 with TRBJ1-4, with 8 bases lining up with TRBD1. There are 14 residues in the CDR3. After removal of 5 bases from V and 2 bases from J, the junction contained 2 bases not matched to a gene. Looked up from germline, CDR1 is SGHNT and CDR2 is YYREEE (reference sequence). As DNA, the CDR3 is TGTGCCAGCAGTCGACAGGGGACTAATGAAAAACTGTTTTTT. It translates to CASSRQGTNEKLFF.

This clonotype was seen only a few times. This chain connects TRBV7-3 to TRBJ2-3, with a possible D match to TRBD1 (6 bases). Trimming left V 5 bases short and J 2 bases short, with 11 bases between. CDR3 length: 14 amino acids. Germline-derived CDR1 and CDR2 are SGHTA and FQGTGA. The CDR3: CASSPGQTTDTQYF. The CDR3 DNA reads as TGTGCCAGCAGCCCTGGACAGACCACAGATACGCAGTATTTT.

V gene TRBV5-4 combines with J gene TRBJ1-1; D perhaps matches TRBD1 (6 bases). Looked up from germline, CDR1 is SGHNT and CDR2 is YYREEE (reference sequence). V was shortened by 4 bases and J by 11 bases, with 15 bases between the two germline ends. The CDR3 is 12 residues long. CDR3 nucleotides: TGTGCCAGCAGCCCTTTCGGGGGGCTCGCTTTCTTT. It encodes CASSPFGGLAFF.

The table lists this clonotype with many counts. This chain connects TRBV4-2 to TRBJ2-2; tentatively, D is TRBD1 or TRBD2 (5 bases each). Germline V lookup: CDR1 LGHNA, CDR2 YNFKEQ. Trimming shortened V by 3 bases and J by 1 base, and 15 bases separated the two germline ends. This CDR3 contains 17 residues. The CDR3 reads CASSQAQGTGNTGELFF. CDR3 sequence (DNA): TGTGCCAGCAGCCAGGCACAAGGGACCGGGAACACCGGGGAGCTGTTTTTT.

The CDR3 nucleotides read TGCAGTGCTAGATCCGAGGCAGAGGCCTCACCCCTCCACTTT. Its translation: CSARSEAEASPLHF. V gene TRBV20-1 combines with J gene TRBJ1-6, with unresolved D. Germline CDR1 DFQATT, CDR2 SNEGSKA (reference sequence). Between the trimmed V and J ends, which lost 2 bases and 10 bases, there was a span of 15 bases. The CDR3 runs 14 residues.